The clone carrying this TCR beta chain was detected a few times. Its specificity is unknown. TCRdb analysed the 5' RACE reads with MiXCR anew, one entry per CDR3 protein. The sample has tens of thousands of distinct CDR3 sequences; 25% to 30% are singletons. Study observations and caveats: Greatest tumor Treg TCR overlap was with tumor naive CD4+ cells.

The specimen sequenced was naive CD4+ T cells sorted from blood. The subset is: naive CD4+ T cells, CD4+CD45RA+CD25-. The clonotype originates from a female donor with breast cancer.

CDR3 residues: CASSSRGLVSPLHF. CDR3 nucleotides: TGTGCCAGCAGTAGCAGGGGGTTGGTTTCACCCCTCCACTTT. The V and J genes are TRBV27 and TRBJ1-6; the match to TRBD1 covers 7 bases. The length of the CDR3 is 14 residues. J lost 9 bases, V lost 5 bases, and 7 bases had no gene match. Germline V gene lookup returns CDR1 MNHEY and CDR2 SMNVEV (reference sequence).